The 13 T cell receptor beta chains given below trace back to one sample, sequenced in a study of blood T cell repertoires in COVID-19. The method was immunoSEQ multiplex PCR; TCRdb's version includes in-frame clones alone and lacks a portion of them. The sample has fewer than 200,000 clones, around 87% seen once. The sample was peripheral blood. The receptor set was obtained from a woman younger than 30 who had recovered from COVID-19.

The CDR3 DNA is TGTGCCACCAGTGACAGACTAGCGGGGGAGGAGACCCAGTACTTC. Encoded protein: CATSDRLAGEETQYF. V usage is TRBV24-1 and J usage is TRBJ2-5, with 12 bases that match TRBD2. The J segment lost 5 bases and the V segment lost 4 bases, leaving 4 bases of the junction unmatched. This CDR3 is built from 15 residues. The germline CDR1 and CDR2 sequences are KGHDR and SFDVKD.

This rearrangement joins TRBV7-2 to TRBJ1-1; D perhaps matches TRBD1 (5 bases). The CDR3 totals 16 residues. V was shortened by 7 bases and J by 0 bases, with 18 bases between the two germline ends. CDR1 is SGHTA, CDR2 FQGNSA, per germline. The CDR3, as DNA: TGTGCCAGCAACCCCTACAGAGACAGACTGAACACTGAAGCTTTCTTT. It yields the protein CASNPYRDRLNTEAFF.

The J gene is TRBJ2-5, the V gene TRBV13; unclear D gene. The CDR3 extends over 14 amino acids. Germline CDR1 is PRHDT and CDR2 is FYEKMQ (reference sequence). V lost 0 bases, J lost 3 bases, and 8 bases lay in between. CDR3 nucleotides: TGTGCCAGCAGCTTAGGCCTCCGGGAAGAGACCCAGTACTTC. This translates into CASSLGLREETQYF.

The chain links TRBV19 to TRBJ2-7, with 7 bases that match TRBD1. Germline CDR1 and CDR2: LNHDA and SQIVND (reference sequence). Losses at the gene ends were 5 bases for V and 6 bases for J; bases not matched to a gene: 10. The CDR3 length is 14 residues. The CDR3 DNA reads TGTGCCAGTAGTTCCGACAGGGTTTCTGCCGAGCAGTACTTC. It encodes CASSSDRVSAEQYF.

J is TRBJ2-3 and V is TRBV24-1, with 7 bases matching TRBD1. Germline CDR1 and CDR2: KGHDR and SFDVKD. V lost 0 bases, J lost 3 bases, and 5 bases stayed unmatched. The length of the CDR3 is 16 residues. CDR3 DNA sequence: TGTGCCACCAGTGATTTGAGGTCAGGGGGAACAGATACGCAGTATTTT. Encoded protein: CATSDLRSGGTDTQYF.

The chain links TRBV13 to TRBJ2-3; 10 positions agree with TRBD2. The germline V gene encodes CDR1 PRHDT and CDR2 FYEKMQ (reference sequence). CDR3 length: 17 amino acids. The V gene end was trimmed by 5 bases and the J gene end by 0 bases; junction bases not matched to a gene: 8. The CDR3 loop reads CASSPSTSGWSTDTQYF. Here the CDR3 DNA reads TGTGCCAGCAGCCCCTCGACTAGCGGGTGGAGCACAGATACGCAGTATTTT.

The chain uses TRBV6-2 or TRBV6-3 and TRBJ2-2; the D is unclear. The germline V and J ends were trimmed by 5 bases and 4 bases, with 8 bases remaining between them. CDR3 length: 13 residues. Germline CDR1 reads MNHEY; CDR2 reads SVGEGT. The CDR3 sequence: CASSLVGTGELFF. DNA for the CDR3: TGTGCCAGCAGTCTAGTTGGCACCGGGGAGCTGTTTTTT.

The chain recombines TRBV9 with TRBJ1-1, with a possible D match to TRBD1 (6 bases). The CDR3 extends over 17 amino acids. V was cut by 3 bases and J by 2 bases, with 20 bases left in between. Germline loops: CDR1 SGDLS, CDR2 YYNGEE. CDR3 region: CASSAPMKGGGNTEAFF. CDR3 sequence (DNA): TGTGCCAGCAGCGCCCCGATGAAAGGGGGTGGAAACACTGAAGCTTTCTTT.

The chain combines TRBV7-2 with TRBJ2-7; TRBD1 agrees at 9 bases. Germline CDR1 is SGHTA and CDR2 is FQGNSA. The V and J ends lost 5 bases and 3 bases, in that order; junction bases with no gene match: 8. The CDR3 extends over 15 amino acids. The CDR3: CASSRTGGSGYEQYF. The CDR3 coding sequence is TGTGCCAGCAGCCGTACAGGGGGCTCGGGCTACGAGCAGTACTTC.

CDR3 in amino acids: CASTLRLAKSYNEQFF. The CDR3 DNA reads TGTGCCAGCACCCTAAGACTAGCGAAGTCCTACAATGAGCAGTTCTTC. The gene calls are TRBV2 and TRBJ2-1; TRBD2 aligns across 8 bases. The CDR3 extends over 16 amino acids. The germline V gene has CDR1 SNHLY and CDR2 FYNNEI. V trimming: 7 bases; J trimming: 1 base; junction bases outside the gene matches: 9. The variable domain in full, completed from reference TRBV2 and TRBJ2-1, reads EPEVTQTPSHQVTQMGQEVILRCVPISNHLYFYWYRQILGQKVEFLVSFYNNEISEKSEIFDDQFSVERPDGSNFTLKIRSTKLEDSAMYFCASTLRLAKSYNEQFFGPGTRLTVL.

This chain connects TRBV3-1 (or the pseudogene TRBV3-2) to TRBJ2-7, with no clear D. Trimming removed 4 bases from V and 2 bases from J, with 6 bases in between. The CDR3 has 12 amino acids. CDR1 LGHDT and CDR2 YNNKEL come from the germline V gene (reference sequence). The CDR3 loop is CASSRLPYEQYF. CDR3 DNA sequence: TGTGCCAGCAGCCGTCTCCCCTACGAGCAGTACTTC.

The rearrangement joins TRBV12-3 or TRBV12-4 to TRBJ1-1; D call uncertain. The CDR3 covers 9 residues. The V end lost 8 bases, the J end lost 9 bases, and 7 bases lay between the germline ends. The CDR3: CASDYKAFF. CDR3 in DNA: TGTGCCAGCGATTACAAAGCTTTCTTT.

The rearrangement joins TRBV30 to TRBJ1-5, with a possible D match to TRBD1 (5 bases). In germline, CDR1 is GTSNPN, CDR2 SVGIG (reference sequence). CDR3 size: 15 residues. The V end was cut by 2 bases, the J end by 3 bases, with 14 bases between. CDR3 in amino acids: CAWSYPGGNNQPQHF. The CDR3 region has the DNA TGTGCCTGGAGTTACCCCGGGGGGAACAATCAGCCCCAGCATTTT. Variable domain in full (rest from reference TRBV30 and TRBJ1-5): SQTIHQWPATLVQPVGSPLSLECTVEGTSNPNLYWYRQAAGRGLQLLFYSVGIGQISSEVPQNLSASRPQDRQFILSSKKLLLSDSGFYLCAWSYPGGNNQPQHFGDGTRLSIL.